The present T cell receptor beta chain was sequenced within a study of T cells after yellow fever vaccination. The CDR3 consists of 17 residues. The V gene's germline CDR1 is SEHNR and CDR2 FQNEAQ (reference sequence). Trimming took 3 bases from V and 0 from J, leaving 15 bases between them. Findings and limits, study-wide: A weaker secondary response peaked on day 5, the primary on day 15. Contamination of FACS-sorted repertoires by abundant clonotypes from the bulk population could occur.

This clonotype was picked up a small number of times. Its antigen is still unknown. TCRdb analysed the 5' RACE reads with MiXCR anew, one entry per CDR3 protein. The sample has 50,000 or so distinct CDR3 sequences; about 6.6% are singletons. This receptor was obtained from a man aged 18 to 35 who received the YFV17D yellow fever vaccine. The genes are TRBV7-9 and TRBJ2-1; D is perhaps TRBD1 or TRBD2 (5 bases each). This specimen was CD8+ T cells sorted from PBMCs, taken on the day of the first yellow fever vaccination. The CDR3 spells CASSFDLRGHSYNEQFF. CDR3 DNA: TGTGCCAGCAGCTTCGACCTGAGGGGCCACTCCTACAATGAGCAGTTCTTC.